What follows is one T cell receptor (beta chain) and its context. This receptor's antigen is unknown. The run used a NextSeq 550. The Human TCR Profiling Kit (MiLaboratory) was used to prepare UMI-labeled 5' RACE TRB cDNA libraries. cDNA synthesis used the entire amount of extracted RNA, and PCR amplification then used the entire amount of cDNA produced. Libraries were prepared in parallel with an identical number of PCR cycles. Turning to the authors' computational methods: MIGEC and MiXCR extracted about 50,000 +/- 10,000 unique UMI-labeled TRB cDNA molecules per library, requiring at least two reads per UMI. An average of about 40,000 +/- 10,000 functional in-frame TRB CDR3 nucleotide clonotypes without stop codons was found per library. Diversity metrics, including normalized Shannon-Wiener and Chao1, were computed in VDJtools after downsampling to 5000 UMI-labeled TRB molecules per sample. VDJtools was used to calculate clonotype-size-weighted physicochemical properties of the central five CDR3 residues, namely interaction energy, strength, volume and Kidera factor 4. TCRdb reanalyzed the reads, keeping one entry per CDR3 protein sequence and omitting DNA. These V and J calls rely on TCRdb rather than the paper's analysis. For this sample, the table gives 150,000 to 180,000 distinct CDR3 sequences. Approximately 0.46% of the sample is taken by the ten largest.

These data originate in a study of CXCR3-negative and CXCR3-positive naive CD8 T cells (dated by TCRdb to 2018 to 2020). For the wider study: In total, around 140 million TRB reads were obtained, corresponding to roughly 1.5 +/- 0.3 million reads per library. For the TRBV-TRBJ cluster analysis, the naive subsets came from about five donors, while the memory cells came from 3 donors. Diversity and physicochemical repertoire analyses covered around 10 donors pooled from two independent experiments.

The CDR3 sequence holds 15 residues, the cysteine and phenylalanine included. No coding sequence is recorded. CDR1 and CDR2 are read off the germline V gene as SNHLY and FYNNEI. For each CD8+ T cell subset, flow sorting was done in triplicate, and roughly 320,000 cells per subset went directly into RLT lysis buffer. Naive CD8+ T cells were defined stringently as CD45RO-CCR7+CD27+CD95- to exclude memory contaminants. Standard density gradient centrifugation was used to isolate peripheral blood mononuclear cells from buffy coats. A FACSAria III was used to flow-sort naive CD8+ T cells into CXCR3-negative and CXCR3-positive populations. Total RNA was extracted from sorted cells with an RNeasy Mini Kit. Overall results and qualifications from the work: Comparably high repertoire diversity was found in both naive subsets, whereas much lower repertoire diversity was found in memory CD8+ T cells. Freshly isolated PBMCs were used for most assays because CXCR3 expression went down partially after cryopreservation. Surface CD5, linked to self-reactivity in mice, was comparable between naive subsets; TCR interaction strength was therefore also inferred from TRB CDR3 physicochemical properties. TRBV-TRBJ usage was similar between naive CXCR3-negative and CXCR3-positive cells from the same donor, while memory cells showed distinct patterns. Compared with CXCR3-negative naive cells, CXCR3-positive naive cells had TRB CDR3s with higher hydrophobicity (lower Kidera factor 4), lower energy, and higher strength and volume indices.

Sequencing was performed on naive CXCR3+ CD8+ T cells from blood. According to the study, the label for this sample's cell subset or site signals: CD45RO-CCR7+CD27+CD95- naive CD8+ T cells expressing CXCR3 (TNR3+). The rearranged segments are TRBV2 and TRBJ1-5; the TCRdb D gene call, TRBD1, has no DNA to confirm it. The clonotype originates from a human donor in good health. Some clones in this sample may be carry-over from other donors' samples. CDR3 region: CASSPGRTSNQPQHF.